This T cell receptor beta chain was sequenced in a study of T-cell reconstitution after alpha-beta-depleted transplantation in children. The library targeted TCRbeta and was prepared with unique molecular identifiers. MiXCR, run by TCRdb on the PCR reads, gives a single entry per CDR3 protein. The sample carries 640,000 or so distinct CDR3 sequences, 16% recorded once. Germline V lookup: CDR1 KGHSH, CDR2 LQKENI. The CDR3 sequence is 13 residues long. Trimming shortened V by 2 bases and J by 2 bases, and 7 bases separated the two germline ends. The chain recombines TRBV18 with TRBJ2-7; possibly TRBD1 for D (5 bases). Here the sequenced sample was PBMCs from the stem cell graft donor, taken from the stem cell graft. The TCR sequence derives from a human donor who donated a stem cell graft to a child with acute myeloid leukemia. DNA of the CDR3: TGTGCCAGCTCACCAATACAGGCCTACGAGCAGTACTTC. Amino acids: CASSPIQAYEQYF.